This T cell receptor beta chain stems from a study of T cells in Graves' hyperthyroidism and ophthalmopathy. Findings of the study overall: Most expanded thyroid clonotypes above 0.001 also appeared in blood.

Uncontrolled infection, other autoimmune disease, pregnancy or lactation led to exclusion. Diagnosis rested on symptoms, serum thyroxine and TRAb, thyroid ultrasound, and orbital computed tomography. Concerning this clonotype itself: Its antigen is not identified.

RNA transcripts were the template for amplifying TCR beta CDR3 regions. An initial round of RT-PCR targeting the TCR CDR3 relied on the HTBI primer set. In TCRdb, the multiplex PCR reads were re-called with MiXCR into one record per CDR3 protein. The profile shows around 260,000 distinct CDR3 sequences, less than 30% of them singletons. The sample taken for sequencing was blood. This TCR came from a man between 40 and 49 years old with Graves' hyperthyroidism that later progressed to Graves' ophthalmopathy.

The CDR3 region is CSARVVGRAGEQYF. DNA for the CDR3: TGCAGTGCTAGGGTAGTCGGGAGGGCGGGCGAGCAGTACTTC. The rearrangement uses TRBV20-1 and TRBJ2-7; 8 bases agree with TRBD2. The CDR3 is 14 amino acids. V shed 3 bases and J 6 bases; nucleotides not matched to a gene: 10. CDR1 DFQATT and CDR2 SNEGSKA come from the germline V gene (reference sequence).